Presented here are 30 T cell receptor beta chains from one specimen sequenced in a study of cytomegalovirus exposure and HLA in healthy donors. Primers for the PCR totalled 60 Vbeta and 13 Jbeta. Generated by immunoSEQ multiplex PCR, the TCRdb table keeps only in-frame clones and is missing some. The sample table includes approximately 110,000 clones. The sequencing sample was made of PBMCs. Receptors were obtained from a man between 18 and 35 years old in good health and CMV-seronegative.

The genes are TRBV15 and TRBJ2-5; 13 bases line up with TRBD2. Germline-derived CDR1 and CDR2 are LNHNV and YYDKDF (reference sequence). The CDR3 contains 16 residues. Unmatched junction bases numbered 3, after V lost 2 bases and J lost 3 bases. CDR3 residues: CATSRSGLAGEETQYF. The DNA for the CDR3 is TGTGCCACCAGCAGATCCGGACTAGCGGGGGAAGAGACCCAGTACTTC. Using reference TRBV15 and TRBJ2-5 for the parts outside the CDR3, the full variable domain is DAMVIQNPRYQVTQFGKPVTLSCSQTLNHNVMYWYQQKSSQAPKLLFHYYDKDFNNEADTPDNFQSRRPNTSFCFLDIRSPGLGDTAMYLCATSRSGLAGEETQYFGPGTRLLVL.

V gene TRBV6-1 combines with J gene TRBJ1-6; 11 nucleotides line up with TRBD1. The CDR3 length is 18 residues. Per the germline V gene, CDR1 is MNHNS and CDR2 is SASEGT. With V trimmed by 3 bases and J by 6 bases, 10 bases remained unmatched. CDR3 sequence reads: CASSEDRGRWVANSPLHF. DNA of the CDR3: TGTGCCAGCAGTGAGGACAGGGGGCGATGGGTTGCTAATTCACCCCTCCACTTT.

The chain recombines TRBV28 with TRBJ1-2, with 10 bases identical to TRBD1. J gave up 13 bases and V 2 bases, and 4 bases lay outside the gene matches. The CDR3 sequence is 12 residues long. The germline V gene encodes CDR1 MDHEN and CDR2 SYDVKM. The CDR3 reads CASSLPRDRGTF. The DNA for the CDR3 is TGTGCCAGCAGTTTACCCCGGGACAGGGGCACCTTC.

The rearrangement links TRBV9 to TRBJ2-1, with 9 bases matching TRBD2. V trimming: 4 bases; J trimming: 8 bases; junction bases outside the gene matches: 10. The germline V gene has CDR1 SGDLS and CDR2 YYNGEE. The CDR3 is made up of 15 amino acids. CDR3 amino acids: CASSLEGGREDEQFF. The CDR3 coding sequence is TGTGCCAGCAGCCTAGAAGGCGGGAGGGAGGATGAGCAGTTCTTC.

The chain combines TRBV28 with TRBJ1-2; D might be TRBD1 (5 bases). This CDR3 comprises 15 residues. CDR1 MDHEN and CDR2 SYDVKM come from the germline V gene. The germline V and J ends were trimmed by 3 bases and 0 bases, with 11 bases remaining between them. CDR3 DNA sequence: TGTGCCAGCAGTTTGGAGGGGTCTCCTAACTATGGCTACACCTTC. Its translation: CASSLEGSPNYGYTF.

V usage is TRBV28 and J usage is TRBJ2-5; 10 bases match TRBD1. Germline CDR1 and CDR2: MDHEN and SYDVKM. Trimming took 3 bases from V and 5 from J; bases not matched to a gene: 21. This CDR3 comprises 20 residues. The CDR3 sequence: CASSFPIRLSGQGGRETQYF. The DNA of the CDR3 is TGTGCCAGCAGTTTTCCAATACGCCTATCAGGACAGGGGGGAAGGGAGACCCAGTACTTC.

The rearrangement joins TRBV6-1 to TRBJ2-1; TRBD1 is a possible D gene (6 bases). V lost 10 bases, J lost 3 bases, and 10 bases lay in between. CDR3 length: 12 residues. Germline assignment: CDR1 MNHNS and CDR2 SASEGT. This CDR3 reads CATDRYYNEQFF. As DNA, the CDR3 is TGTGCCACGGACAGATACTACAATGAGCAGTTCTTC.

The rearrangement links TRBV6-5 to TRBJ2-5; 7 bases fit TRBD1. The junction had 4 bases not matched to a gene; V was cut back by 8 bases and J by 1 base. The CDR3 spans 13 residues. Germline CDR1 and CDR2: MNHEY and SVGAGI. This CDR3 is CASGDSLQETQYF. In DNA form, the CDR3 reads TGTGCCAGCGGGGACAGCCTCCAAGAGACCCAGTACTTC.

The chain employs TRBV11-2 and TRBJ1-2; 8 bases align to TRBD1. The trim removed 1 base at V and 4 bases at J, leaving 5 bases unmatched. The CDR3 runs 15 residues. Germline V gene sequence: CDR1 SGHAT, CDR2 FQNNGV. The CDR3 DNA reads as TGTGCCAGCAGCTTAGGTACAGGGGGTGGCTATGGCTACACCTTC. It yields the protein CASSLGTGGGYGYTF.

CDR3 region: CASNPDSPVMNTEAFF. The CDR3, as DNA: TGTGCCAGTAACCCGGACAGCCCCGTCATGAACACTGAAGCTTTCTTT. This chain uses TRBV19 with TRBJ1-1, with a tentative D call TRBD1 (6 bases). V was trimmed by 7 bases and J by 0 bases, leaving 18 bases between them. Germline V gene lookup returns CDR1 LNHDA and CDR2 SQIVND (reference sequence). The CDR3 sequence is 16 residues long.

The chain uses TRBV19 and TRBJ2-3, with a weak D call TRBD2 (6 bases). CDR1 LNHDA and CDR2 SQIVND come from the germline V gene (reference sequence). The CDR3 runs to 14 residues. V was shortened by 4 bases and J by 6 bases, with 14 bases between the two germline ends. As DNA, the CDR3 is TGTGCCAGTAGTAGTACTAGCTTAGTCGATACGCAGTATTTT. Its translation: CASSSTSLVDTQYF.

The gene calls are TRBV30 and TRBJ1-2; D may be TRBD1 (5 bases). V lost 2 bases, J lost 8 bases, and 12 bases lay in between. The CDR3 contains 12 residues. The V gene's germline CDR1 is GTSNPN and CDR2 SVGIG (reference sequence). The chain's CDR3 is CAWSQGLGGYTF. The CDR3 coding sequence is TGTGCCTGGAGTCAGGGCCTCGGCGGCTACACCTTC.

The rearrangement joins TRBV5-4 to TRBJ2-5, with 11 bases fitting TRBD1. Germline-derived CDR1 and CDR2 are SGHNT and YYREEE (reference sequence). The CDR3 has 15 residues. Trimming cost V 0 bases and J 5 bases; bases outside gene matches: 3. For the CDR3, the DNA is TGTGCCAGCAGCTTGGTGGGGGACAGGGGGGAGACCCAGTACTTC. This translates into CASSLVGDRGETQYF. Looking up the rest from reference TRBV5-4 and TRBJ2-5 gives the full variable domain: ETGVTQSPTHLIKTRGQQVTLRCSSQSGHNTVSWYQQALGQGPQFIFQYYREEENGRGNFPPRFSGLQFPNYSSELNVNALELDDSALYLCASSLVGDRGETQYFGPGTRLLVL.

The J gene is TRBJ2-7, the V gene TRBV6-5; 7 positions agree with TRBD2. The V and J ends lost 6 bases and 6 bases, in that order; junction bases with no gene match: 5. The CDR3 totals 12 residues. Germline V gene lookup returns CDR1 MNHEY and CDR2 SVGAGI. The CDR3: CASSRLASEQYF. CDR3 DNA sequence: TGTGCCAGCAGCCGACTAGCTTCCGAGCAGTACTTC.

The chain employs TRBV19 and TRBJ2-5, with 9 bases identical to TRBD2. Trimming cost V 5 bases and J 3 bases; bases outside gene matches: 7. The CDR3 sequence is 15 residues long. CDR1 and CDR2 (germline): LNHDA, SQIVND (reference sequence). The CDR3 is CASSLISGGKETQYF. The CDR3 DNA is TGTGCCAGTAGTCTAATCAGCGGGGGGAAAGAGACCCAGTACTTC.

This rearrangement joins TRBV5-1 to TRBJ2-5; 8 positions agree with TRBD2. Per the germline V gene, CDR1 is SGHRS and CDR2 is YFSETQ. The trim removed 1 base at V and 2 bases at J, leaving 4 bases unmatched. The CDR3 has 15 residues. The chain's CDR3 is CASSLSGTRQETQYF. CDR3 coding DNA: TGCGCCAGCAGCTTGTCCGGGACTAGACAAGAGACCCAGTACTTC.

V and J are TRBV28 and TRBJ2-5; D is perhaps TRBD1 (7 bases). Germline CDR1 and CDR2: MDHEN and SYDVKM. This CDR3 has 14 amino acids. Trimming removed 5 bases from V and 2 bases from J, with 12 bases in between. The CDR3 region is CASSPGDSQETQYF. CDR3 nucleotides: TGTGCCAGCAGTCCGGGGGACAGTCAAGAGACCCAGTACTTC.

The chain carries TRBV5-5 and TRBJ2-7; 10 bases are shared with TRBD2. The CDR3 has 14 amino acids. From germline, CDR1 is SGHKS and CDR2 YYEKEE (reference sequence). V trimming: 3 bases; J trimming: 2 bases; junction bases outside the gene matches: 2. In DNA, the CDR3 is TGTGCCAGCAGCTGGACTAGCGGAACCTACGAGCAGTACTTC. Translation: CASSWTSGTYEQYF.

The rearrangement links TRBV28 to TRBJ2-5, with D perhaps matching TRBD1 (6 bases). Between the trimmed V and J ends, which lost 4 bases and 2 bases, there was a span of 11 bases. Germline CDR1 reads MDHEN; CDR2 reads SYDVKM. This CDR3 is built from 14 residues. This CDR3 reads CASSSSGTQETQYF. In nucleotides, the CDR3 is TGTGCCAGCAGTTCCTCCGGGACACAAGAGACCCAGTACTTC.

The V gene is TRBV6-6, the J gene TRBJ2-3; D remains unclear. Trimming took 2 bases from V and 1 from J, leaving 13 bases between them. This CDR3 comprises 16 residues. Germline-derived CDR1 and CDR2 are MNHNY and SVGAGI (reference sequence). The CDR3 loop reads CASSYPPGSGTDTQYF. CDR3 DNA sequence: TGTGCCAGCAGTTACCCTCCTGGCAGCGGCACAGATACGCAGTATTTT.

This chain's CDR3 is CASRWGGDTIYF. The CDR3 DNA reads as TGTGCCAGCAGATGGGGGGGCGACACCATATATTTT. The chain has TRBV7-9 and TRBJ1-3; maybe TRBD1 (6 bases). This CDR3 is 12 amino acids long. CDR1 is SEHNR, CDR2 FQNEAQ, per germline (reference sequence). V was clipped by 6 bases and J by 8 bases, with 11 bases between them.

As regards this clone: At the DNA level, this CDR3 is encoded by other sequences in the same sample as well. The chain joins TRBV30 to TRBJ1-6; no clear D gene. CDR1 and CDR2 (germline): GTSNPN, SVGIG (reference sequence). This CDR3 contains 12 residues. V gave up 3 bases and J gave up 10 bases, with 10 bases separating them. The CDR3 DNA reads TGTGCCTGGAGCGAGCCGTCCTCACCCCTCCACTTT. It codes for CAWSEPSSPLHF.

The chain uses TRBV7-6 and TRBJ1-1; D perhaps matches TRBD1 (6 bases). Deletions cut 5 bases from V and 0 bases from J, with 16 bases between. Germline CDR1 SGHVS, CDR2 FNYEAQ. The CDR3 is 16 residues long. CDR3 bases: TGTGCCAGCAGCCAAGAATCGACAGGAATGAACACTGAAGCTTTCTTT. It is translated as CASSQESTGMNTEAFF. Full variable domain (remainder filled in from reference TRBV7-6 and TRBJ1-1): GAGVSQSPRYKVTKRGQDVALRCDPISGHVSLYWYRQALGQGPEFLTYFNYEAQQDKSGLPNDRFSAERPEGSISTLTIQRTEQRDSAMYRCASSQESTGMNTEAFFGQGTRLTVV.

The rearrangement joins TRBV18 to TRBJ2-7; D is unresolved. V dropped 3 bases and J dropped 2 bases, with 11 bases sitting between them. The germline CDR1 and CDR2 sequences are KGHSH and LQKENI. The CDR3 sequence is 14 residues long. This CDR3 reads CASSPSTPTYEQYF. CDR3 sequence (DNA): TGTGCCAGCTCACCCTCGACACCCACCTACGAGCAGTACTTC.

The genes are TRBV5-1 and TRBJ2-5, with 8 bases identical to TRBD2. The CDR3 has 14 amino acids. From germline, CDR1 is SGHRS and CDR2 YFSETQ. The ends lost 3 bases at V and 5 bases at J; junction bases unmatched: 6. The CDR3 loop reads CASSYPGLEETQYF. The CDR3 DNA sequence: TGCGCCAGCAGCTACCCGGGACTAGAGGAGACCCAGTACTTC. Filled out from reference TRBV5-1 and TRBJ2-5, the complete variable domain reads KAGVTQTPRYLIKTRGQQVTLSCSPISGHRSVSWYQQTPGQGLQFLFEYFSETQRNKGNFPGRFSGRQFSNSRSEMNVSTLELGDSALYLCASSYPGLEETQYFGPGTRLLVL.

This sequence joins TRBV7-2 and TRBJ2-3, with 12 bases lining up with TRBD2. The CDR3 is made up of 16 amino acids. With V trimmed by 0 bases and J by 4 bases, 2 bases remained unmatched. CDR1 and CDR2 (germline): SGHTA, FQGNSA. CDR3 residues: CASSLALAGGSDTQYF. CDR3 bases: TGTGCCAGCAGCTTAGCACTAGCGGGAGGTTCAGATACGCAGTATTTT.

The CDR3 bases are TGTGCCAGCAGTCACCCCGTCAGAACCCAAGAGACCCAGTACTTC. It specifies CASSHPVRTQETQYF. This rearrangement joins TRBV28 to TRBJ2-5; no clear D. This CDR3 is 15 amino acids long. The germline CDR1 and CDR2 sequences are MDHEN and SYDVKM. V was shortened by 5 bases and J by 1 base, with 14 bases between the two germline ends.

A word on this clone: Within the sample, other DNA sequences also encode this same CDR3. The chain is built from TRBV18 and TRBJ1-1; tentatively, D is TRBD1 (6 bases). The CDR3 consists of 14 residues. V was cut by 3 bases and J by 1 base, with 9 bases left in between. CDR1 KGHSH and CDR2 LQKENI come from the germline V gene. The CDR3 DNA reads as TGTGCCAGCTCACCCGGACAGCAGAACACTGAAGCTTTCTTT. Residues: CASSPGQQNTEAFF.

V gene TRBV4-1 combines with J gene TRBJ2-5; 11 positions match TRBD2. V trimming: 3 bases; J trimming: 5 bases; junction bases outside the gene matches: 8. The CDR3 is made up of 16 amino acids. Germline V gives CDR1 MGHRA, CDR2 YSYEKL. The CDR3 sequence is CASSQTSGTVGETQYF. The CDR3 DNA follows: TGCGCCAGCAGCCAGACTAGCGGGACGGTGGGGGAGACCCAGTACTTC.

CDR3 region: CASSTLERGSYNEQFF. The CDR3, as DNA: TGCGCCAGCAGTACCCTTGAGCGGGGGAGCTACAATGAGCAGTTCTTC. The chain couples TRBV10-1 to TRBJ2-1, with TRBD2 matching 8 bases. The trim removed 5 bases at V and 3 bases at J, leaving 9 bases unmatched. CDR1 is WNHNN, CDR2 SYGVQD, per germline (reference sequence). CDR3 length: 16 residues.